The 28 T cell receptor beta chains listed next were all sequenced from one sample in a study of T cell responses to AZD1222 COVID-19 vaccine. This table comes from immunoSEQ multiplex PCR, and its TCRdb copy is limited to in-frame clones, with some not included. The data contain roughly 77,000 clones, 90% of them singletons. Sequences were derived from peripheral blood, sampled on day 0 of AZD1222 vaccination. The receptors come from an adult in good health.

The rearrangement joins TRBV27 to TRBJ2-7; D not resolved. TRBJ2-5 matches the DNA end more closely, so the J call is doubtful. This CDR3 is built from 14 residues. In germline, CDR1 is MNHEY, CDR2 SMNVEV (reference sequence). The CDR3 spells CASSLGLAWETQYF. CDR3 DNA: TGTGCCAGCAGCTTGGGATTAGCATGGGAGACCCAGTACTTC.

This sequence joins TRBV3-1 (or the pseudogene TRBV3-2) and TRBJ1-1; no reliable D call. The CDR3 runs to 14 residues. The V and J ends lost 4 bases and 0 bases respectively, with 9 bases between them. From germline, CDR1 is LGHDT and CDR2 YNNKEL (reference sequence). The CDR3 DNA reads as TGTGCCAGCAGCCCATCCACACTGAACACTGAAGCTTTCTTT. Amino acid sequence: CASSPSTLNTEAFF.

The J gene is TRBJ1-2, the V gene TRBV29-1; D is unresolved. V dropped 6 bases and J dropped 2 bases, with 10 bases sitting between them. Looked up from germline, CDR1 is SQVTM and CDR2 is ANQGSEA. The CDR3 loop spans 12 amino acids. CDR3 nucleotides: TGCAGCGTCGGGAACGGCAACTATGGCTACACCTTC. Amino acids: CSVGNGNYGYTF.

The V gene is TRBV28, the J gene TRBJ1-5; D might be TRBD1 (5 bases). V was trimmed by 3 bases and J by 10 bases, leaving 16 bases between them. There are 14 residues in the CDR3. From germline, CDR1 is MDHEN and CDR2 SYDVKM. The CDR3 loop reads CASSFNRGFEPQHF. CDR3 nucleotide sequence: TGTGCCAGCAGTTTTAATAGGGGTTTCGAACCCCAGCATTTT. The entire variable domain, with the rest obtained from reference TRBV28 and TRBJ1-5, is as follows: DVKVTQSSRYLVKRTGEKVFLECVQDMDHENMFWYRQDPGLGLRLIYFSYDVKMKEKGDIPEGYSVSREKKERFSLILESASTNQTSMYLCASSFNRGFEPQHFGDGTRLSIL.

The J gene is TRBJ1-1, the V gene TRBV5-1; possible D gene TRBD1, 5 bases. Trimming shortened V by 2 bases and J by 1 base, and 9 bases separated the two germline ends. Looked up from germline, CDR1 is SGHRS and CDR2 is YFSETQ. This CDR3 is built from 14 residues. This chain's CDR3 is CASSLQTGNTEAFF. DNA of the CDR3: TGCGCCAGCAGCTTACAAACAGGGAACACTGAAGCTTTCTTT. The full variable domain, rest sourced from reference TRBV5-1 and TRBJ1-1, is KAGVTQTPRYLIKTRGQQVTLSCSPISGHRSVSWYQQTPGQGLQFLFEYFSETQRNKGNFPGRFSGRQFSNSRSEMNVSTLELGDSALYLCASSLQTGNTEAFFGQGTRLTVV.

This chain connects TRBV7-6 to TRBJ2-7; either TRBD1 or TRBD2 may fit D (5 bases each). Germline V CDR1 and CDR2: SGHVS, FNYEAQ. V was trimmed by 5 bases and J by 6 bases, leaving 14 bases between them. CDR3 size: 13 residues. In nucleotides, the CDR3 is TGTGCCAGCAGCCGAGGGGAACTCAGCGAGCAGTACTTC. As protein: CASSRGELSEQYF.

The chain couples TRBV19 to TRBJ2-3; 7 nucleotides match TRBD1. V shed 4 bases, J shed 4 bases, and the junction held 8 bases outside the gene matches. Germline lookup yields CDR1 LNHDA and CDR2 SQIVND (reference sequence). The CDR3 sequence is 15 residues long. The CDR3 reads CASSTTRQGSDTQYF. The CDR3 DNA reads as TGTGCCAGTAGTACGACTCGACAGGGCTCAGATACGCAGTATTTT.

The genes are TRBV7-2 and TRBJ2-5, with 9 bases identical to TRBD1. The V segment lost 6 bases and the J segment 5 bases; nucleotides outside the gene matches: 7. The CDR3 runs to 14 residues. Per germline, CDR1 SGHTA and CDR2 FQGNSA. The DNA of the CDR3 is TGTGCCAGCAGATACAACACAGGGGGCGAGACCCAGTACTTC. This sequence encodes CASRYNTGGETQYF.

This clone occurred a few times. The chain carries TRBV7-9 and TRBJ1-6; D remains unclear. Germline loops: CDR1 SEHNR, CDR2 FQNEAQ (reference sequence). With 5 bases removed from V and 9 bases from J, the gap between germline ends came to 11 bases. CDR3 length equals 13 residues. CDR3 sequence (DNA): TGTGCCAGCAGCGTGGGGTCGACTTCACCCCTCCACTTT. Translating gives CASSVGSTSPLHF.

This rearrangement joins TRBV7-2 to TRBJ1-4; the D is unclear. Germline assignment: CDR1 SGHTA and CDR2 FQGNSA. This CDR3 contains 15 residues. Trimming pared 5 bases from V and 4 bases from J, leaving 14 bases between. The CDR3 region has the DNA TGTGCCAGCAGCACTGGGCTTTCTGTTAATGAAAAACTGTTTTTT. As protein: CASSTGLSVNEKLFF. The whole variable domain, filled in from reference TRBV7-2 and TRBJ1-4, reads GAGVSQSPSNKVTEKGKDVELRCDPISGHTALYWYRQSLGQGLEFLIYFQGNSAPDKSGLPSDRFSAERTGGSVSTLTIQRTQQEDSAVYLCASSTGLSVNEKLFFGSGTQLSVL.

This sequence joins TRBV5-1 and TRBJ1-4; 7 bases fit TRBD1. The CDR3 has 16 residues. The trim removed 4 bases at V and 4 bases at J, leaving 10 bases unmatched. Germline V lookup: CDR1 SGHRS, CDR2 YFSETQ. The CDR3 region is CASSLGRDSRNEKLFF. In DNA form, the CDR3 reads TGCGCCAGCAGCCTCGGTCGGGACAGTCGTAATGAAAAACTGTTTTTT. The full variable domain, its missing parts supplied by reference TRBV5-1 and TRBJ1-4, is KAGVTQTPRYLIKTRGQQVTLSCSPISGHRSVSWYQQTPGQGLQFLFEYFSETQRNKGNFPGRFSGRQFSNSRSEMNVSTLELGDSALYLCASSLGRDSRNEKLFFGSGTQLSVL.

This chain connects TRBV30 to TRBJ1-2; no reliable D call. Trimming pared 1 base from V and 9 bases from J, leaving 12 bases between. The CDR3 loop spans 12 amino acids. CDR1 and CDR2 (germline): GTSNPN, SVGIG (reference sequence). The CDR3 DNA sequence: TGTGCCTGGAGTGGGAGTGGGTCTAGCTACACCTTC. Its protein is CAWSGSGSSYTF.

The chain has TRBV21-1 and TRBJ1-5. TRBV21-1 represents a pseudogene. The CDR3 covers 13 residues. The CDR3 is CASSKRLNQPQHF. The CDR3 region has the DNA TGTGCCAGCAGCAAAAGGTTAAATCAGCCCCAGCATTTT.

CDR3 sequence reads: CASSGTGGAGNQPQHF. The CDR3, as DNA: TGTGCCAGCAGTGGGACAGGGGGCGCGGGCAATCAGCCCCAGCATTTT. The chain uses TRBV6-1 and TRBJ1-5; TRBD1 matches at 11 bases. Germline lookup yields CDR1 MNHNS and CDR2 SASEGT. This CDR3 comprises 16 residues. The J segment lost 2 bases and the V segment lost 4 bases, leaving 4 bases of the junction unmatched.

A word on this clone: In the same sample, other DNA sequences code for this CDR3. The V and J genes are TRBV5-1 and TRBJ1-5; D is unclear. The CDR3 sequence is 15 residues long. Germline values: CDR1 SGHRS, CDR2 YFSETQ. V lost 0 bases and J 4 bases, leaving 11 bases between the germline ends. This chain's CDR3 is CASSLEGLGNQPQHF. Written as DNA, the CDR3 is TGCGCCAGCAGCTTGGAGGGATTGGGAAATCAGCCCCAGCATTTT.

This clone was seen a single time. J is TRBJ2-2 and V is TRBV5-1, with a tentative D call TRBD1 (5 bases). The CDR3 length is 14 residues. From germline, CDR1 is SGHRS and CDR2 YFSETQ. Trimming removed 0 bases from V and 6 bases from J, with 9 bases in between. The CDR3, as DNA: TGCGCCAGCAGCTTGGGGGGCCGGCCCGGGGAGCTGTTTTTT. Residues: CASSLGGRPGELFF.

The chain carries TRBV30 and TRBJ1-2; TRBD1 matches at 7 bases. The CDR3 has 15 residues. The J segment lost 2 bases and the V segment lost 3 bases, leaving 9 bases of the junction unmatched. Per germline, CDR1 GTSNPN and CDR2 SVGIG (reference sequence). The CDR3 bases are TGTGCCTGGAGGGAGACAGGGTCGGGGAACTATGGCTACACCTTC. It translates to CAWRETGSGNYGYTF.

This chain uses TRBV4-2 with TRBJ2-5; D remains unclear. V lost 0 bases and J 5 bases, leaving 4 bases between the germline ends. The CDR3 has 12 residues. Germline values: CDR1 LGHNA, CDR2 YNFKEQ. CDR3 coding DNA: TGTGCCAGCAGCCAAGATTCGGAGACCCAGTACTTC. This encodes CASSQDSETQYF.

This clone showed up just once. The rearrangement joins TRBV28 to TRBJ2-2; TRBD1 aligns across 8 bases. The V gene end was trimmed by 5 bases and the J gene end by 1 base; junction bases not matched to a gene: 6. This CDR3 is 16 amino acids long. Germline V gene data show CDR1 as MDHEN and CDR2 as SYDVKM. CDR3 sequence reads: CASSGAGTGNTGELFF. The CDR3 coding sequence is TGTGCCAGCAGTGGGGCCGGGACAGGGAACACCGGGGAGCTGTTTTTT. Full variable domain (rest looked up from reference TRBV28 and TRBJ2-2): DVKVTQSSRYLVKRTGEKVFLECVQDMDHENMFWYRQDPGLGLRLIYFSYDVKMKEKGDIPEGYSVSREKKERFSLILESASTNQTSMYLCASSGAGTGNTGELFFGEGSRLTVL.

The chain's CDR3 is CASSPSARARGEAFF. The DNA for the CDR3 is TGTGCCAGCAGCCCATCTGCCAGGGCTAGGGGTGAAGCTTTCTTT. The chain employs TRBV7-6 and TRBJ1-1, with D perhaps TRBD1 (5 bases). Germline CDR1 reads SGHVS; CDR2 reads FNYEAQ. Deletions cut 5 bases from V and 7 bases from J, with 20 bases between. The CDR3 length is 15 residues.

This rearrangement joins TRBV19 to TRBJ1-2; 11 bases map to TRBD1. CDR1 is LNHDA and CDR2 is SQIVND in the germline V gene (reference sequence). The CDR3 consists of 15 residues. J was trimmed by 8 bases and V by 4 bases; bases with no gene match: 9. The CDR3 loop is CASSRYGQGAMGYTF. The CDR3 nucleotides are TGTGCCAGTAGTAGATACGGACAGGGGGCGATGGGCTACACCTTC.

V gene TRBV6-5 combines with J gene TRBJ2-7; 7 nucleotides agree with TRBD2. The CDR3 is 14 residues long. V gave up 4 bases and J gave up 1 base; unmatched junction bases: 4. Germline CDR1 is MNHEY and CDR2 is SVGAGI. CDR3 loop: CASSSASGSYEQYF. DNA for the CDR3: TGTGCCAGCAGTTCCGCTAGCGGTTCCTACGAGCAGTACTTC.

The chain recombines TRBV9 with TRBJ2-7; unclear D gene. There are 13 residues in the CDR3. V was pared by 4 bases and J by 3 bases, with 11 bases between. From germline, CDR1 is SGDLS and CDR2 YYNGEE. The chain's CDR3 is CASSPTPGYEQYF. The CDR3 DNA reads TGTGCCAGCAGCCCCACTCCGGGCTACGAGCAGTACTTC. Using reference TRBV9 and TRBJ2-7 for the parts outside the CDR3, the full variable domain is DSGVTQTPKHLITATGQRVTLRCSPRSGDLSVYWYQQSLDQGLQFLIQYYNGEERAKGNILERFSAQQFPDLHSELNLSSLELGDSALYFCASSPTPGYEQYFGPGTRLTVT.

The CDR3 is CASSLVPAPHEQYF. CDR3 bases: TGTGCCAGCAGTTTGGTACCGGCGCCCCACGAGCAGTACTTC. V gene TRBV27 combines with J gene TRBJ2-7; D remains ambiguous. This CDR3 contains 14 residues. CDR1 is MNHEY and CDR2 is SMNVEV in the germline V gene (reference sequence). Trimming shortened V by 3 bases and J by 5 bases, and 14 bases separated the two germline ends.

The chain is built from TRBV20-1 and TRBJ2-6; D is unresolved. Germline lookup yields CDR1 DFQATT and CDR2 SNEGSKA (reference sequence). Trimming removed 3 bases at V and 2 bases at J, with 8 bases between. The CDR3 runs to 14 residues. CDR3 amino acids: CSASSGTGANVLTF. CDR3 coding DNA: TGCAGTGCTAGTTCTGGGACTGGGGCCAACGTCCTGACTTTC.

V usage is TRBV4-3 and J usage is TRBJ2-7; D unresolved. From germline, CDR1 is LGHNA and CDR2 YSLEER. The CDR3 has 13 residues. V shed 3 bases and J shed 1 base, with 7 bases lying between them. This chain's CDR3 is CASSQTTSYEQYF. CDR3 sequence (DNA): TGCGCCAGCAGCCAGACGACGTCCTACGAGCAGTACTTC.

The CDR3: CASSLVSSQETQYF. CDR3 nucleotide sequence: TGTGCCAGCAGCTTAGTTTCCAGCCAAGAGACCCAGTACTTC. The chain couples TRBV7-2 to TRBJ2-5; D unresolved. V dropped 1 base and J dropped 1 base, with 7 bases sitting between them. The V gene's germline CDR1 is SGHTA and CDR2 FQGNSA. The length of the CDR3 is 14 residues. Looking up the rest from reference TRBV7-2 and TRBJ2-5 gives the full variable domain: GAGVSQSPSNKVTEKGKDVELRCDPISGHTALYWYRQSLGQGLEFLIYFQGNSAPDKSGLPSDRFSAERTGGSVSTLTIQRTQQEDSAVYLCASSLVSSQETQYFGPGTRLLVL.

The chain carries TRBV3-1 (or the pseudogene TRBV3-2) and TRBJ2-3, with TRBD2 as a possible D gene (5 bases). The CDR3 is made up of 16 amino acids. Germline CDR1 reads LGHDT; CDR2 reads YNNKEL (reference sequence). Deletions cut 3 bases from V and 5 bases from J, with 18 bases between. The CDR3 bases are TGTGCCAGCAGCCACTACCGAAACATGGGAGTAGATACGCAGTATTTT. Its protein product is CASSHYRNMGVDTQYF.